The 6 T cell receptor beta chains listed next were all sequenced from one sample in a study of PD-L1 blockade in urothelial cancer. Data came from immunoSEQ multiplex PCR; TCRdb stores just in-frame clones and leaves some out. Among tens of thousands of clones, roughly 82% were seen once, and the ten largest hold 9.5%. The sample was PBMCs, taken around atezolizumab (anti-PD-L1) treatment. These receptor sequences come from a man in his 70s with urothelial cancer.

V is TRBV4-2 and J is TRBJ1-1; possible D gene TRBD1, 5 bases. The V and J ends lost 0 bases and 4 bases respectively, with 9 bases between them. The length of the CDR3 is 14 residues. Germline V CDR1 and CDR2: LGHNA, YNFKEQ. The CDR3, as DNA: TGTGCCAGCAGCCAAGATACCGGGGGCACTGAAGCTTTCTTT. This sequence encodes CASSQDTGGTEAFF.

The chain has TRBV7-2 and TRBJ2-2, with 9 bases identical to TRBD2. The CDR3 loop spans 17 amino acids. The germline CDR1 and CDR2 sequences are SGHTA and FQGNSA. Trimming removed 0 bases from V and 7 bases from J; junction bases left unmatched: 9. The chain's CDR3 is CASSLARSSGRNGELFF. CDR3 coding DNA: TGTGCCAGCAGCTTAGCGCGGAGTAGCGGGAGAAACGGGGAGCTGTTTTTT.

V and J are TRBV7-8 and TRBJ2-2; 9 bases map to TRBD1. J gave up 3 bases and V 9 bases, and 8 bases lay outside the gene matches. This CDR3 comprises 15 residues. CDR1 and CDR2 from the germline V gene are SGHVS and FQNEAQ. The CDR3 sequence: CASSEDRGYTGELFF. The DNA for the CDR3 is TGTGCCAGTTCTGAGGACAGGGGATACACCGGGGAGCTGTTTTTT.

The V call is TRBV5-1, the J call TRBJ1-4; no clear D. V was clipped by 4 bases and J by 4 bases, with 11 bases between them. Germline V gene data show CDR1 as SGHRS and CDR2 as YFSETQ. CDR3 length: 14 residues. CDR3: CASSNIGSNEKLFF. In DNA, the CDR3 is TGCGCCAGCAGCAACATCGGGAGTAATGAAAAACTGTTTTTT.

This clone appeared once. CDR3 nucleotide sequence: TGTGCCAGCAACCCGGGGGGGGCGCAGGATAATTCACCCCTCCACTTT. Its protein product is CASNPGGAQDNSPLHF. The gene calls are TRBV7-8 and TRBJ1-6; the D gene is possibly TRBD1 (6 bases). The length of the CDR3 is 16 residues. Deletions cut 7 bases from V and 5 bases from J, with 18 bases between. Germline V CDR1 and CDR2: SGHVS, FQNEAQ.

The CDR3 sequence is CASSQNSMGGYEQYF. CDR3 nucleotides: TGTGCCAGCAGCCAAAATAGCATGGGAGGCTACGAGCAGTACTTC. The chain joins TRBV16 to TRBJ2-7; possibly TRBD2 for D (6 bases). Germline loops: CDR1 KGHSY, CDR2 FQNENV. Trimming cost V 2 bases and J 3 bases, with 14 bases left between them. The CDR3 has 15 amino acids.